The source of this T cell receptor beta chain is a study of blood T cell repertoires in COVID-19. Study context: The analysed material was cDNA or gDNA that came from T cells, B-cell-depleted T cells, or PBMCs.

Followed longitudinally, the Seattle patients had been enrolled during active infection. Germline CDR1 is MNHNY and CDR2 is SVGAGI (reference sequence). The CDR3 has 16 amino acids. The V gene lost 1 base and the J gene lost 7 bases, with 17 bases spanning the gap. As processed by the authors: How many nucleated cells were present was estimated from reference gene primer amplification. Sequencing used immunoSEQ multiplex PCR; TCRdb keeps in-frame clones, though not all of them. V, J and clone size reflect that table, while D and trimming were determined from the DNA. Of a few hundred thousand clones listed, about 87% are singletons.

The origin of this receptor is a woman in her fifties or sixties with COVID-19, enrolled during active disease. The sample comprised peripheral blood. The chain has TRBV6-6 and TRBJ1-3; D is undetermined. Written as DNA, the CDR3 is TGTGCCAGCAGTTACTACGTAGGTCTAGTGGCGAACACCATATATTTT. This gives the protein CASSYYVGLVANTIYF.